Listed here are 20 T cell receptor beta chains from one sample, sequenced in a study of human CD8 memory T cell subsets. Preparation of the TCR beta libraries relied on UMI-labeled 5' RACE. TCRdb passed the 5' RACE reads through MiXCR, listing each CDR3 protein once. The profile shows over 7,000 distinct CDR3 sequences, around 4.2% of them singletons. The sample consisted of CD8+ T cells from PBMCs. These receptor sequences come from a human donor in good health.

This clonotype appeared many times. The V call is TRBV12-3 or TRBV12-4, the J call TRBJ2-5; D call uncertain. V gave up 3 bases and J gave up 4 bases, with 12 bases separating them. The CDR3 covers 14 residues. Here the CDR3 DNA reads TGTGCCAGCAGTTTTGGCCAGCCGACAGAGACCCAGTACTTC. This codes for CASSFGQPTETQYF.

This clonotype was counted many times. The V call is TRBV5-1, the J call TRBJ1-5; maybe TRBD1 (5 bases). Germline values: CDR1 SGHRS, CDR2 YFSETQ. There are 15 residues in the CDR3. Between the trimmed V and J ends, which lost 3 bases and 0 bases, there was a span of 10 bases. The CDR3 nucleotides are TGCGCCAGCAGCTATACAGGAATTAGCAATCAGCCCCAGCATTTT. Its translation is CASSYTGISNQPQHF.

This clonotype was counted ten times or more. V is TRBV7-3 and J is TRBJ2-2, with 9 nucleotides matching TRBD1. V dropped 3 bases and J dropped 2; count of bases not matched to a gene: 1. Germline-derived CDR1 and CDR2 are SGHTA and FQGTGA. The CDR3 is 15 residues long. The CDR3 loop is CASSLTGGNTGELFF. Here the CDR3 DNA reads TGTGCCAGCAGCTTGACAGGGGGTAACACCGGGGAGCTGTTTTTT.

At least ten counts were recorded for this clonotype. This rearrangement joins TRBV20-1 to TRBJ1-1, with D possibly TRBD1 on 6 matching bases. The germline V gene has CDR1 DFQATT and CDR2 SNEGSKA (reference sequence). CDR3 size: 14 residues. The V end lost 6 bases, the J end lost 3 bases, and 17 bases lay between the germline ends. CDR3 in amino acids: CSALAVTGHTEAFF. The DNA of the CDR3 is TGCAGTGCGCTGGCCGTTACAGGGCACACTGAAGCTTTCTTT.

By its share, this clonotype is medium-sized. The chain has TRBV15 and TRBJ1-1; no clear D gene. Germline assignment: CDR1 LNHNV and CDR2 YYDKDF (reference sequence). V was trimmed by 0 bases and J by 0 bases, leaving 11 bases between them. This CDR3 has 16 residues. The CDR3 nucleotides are TGTGCCACCAGCAGAGAGACCGACAACATGAACACTGAAGCTTTCTTT. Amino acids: CATSRETDNMNTEAFF.

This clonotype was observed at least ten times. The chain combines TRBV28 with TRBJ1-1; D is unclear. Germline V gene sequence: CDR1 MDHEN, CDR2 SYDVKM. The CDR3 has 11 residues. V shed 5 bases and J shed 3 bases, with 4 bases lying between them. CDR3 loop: CASSDDTEAFF. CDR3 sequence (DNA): TGTGCCAGCAGTGATGACACTGAAGCTTTCTTT.

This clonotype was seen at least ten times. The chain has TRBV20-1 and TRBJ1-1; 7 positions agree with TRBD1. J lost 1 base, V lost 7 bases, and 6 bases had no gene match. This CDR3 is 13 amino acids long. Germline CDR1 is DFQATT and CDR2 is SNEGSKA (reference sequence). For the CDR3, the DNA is TGCAGTGGTATGGGGACAGCGAACACTGAAGCTTTCTTT. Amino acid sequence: CSGMGTANTEAFF.

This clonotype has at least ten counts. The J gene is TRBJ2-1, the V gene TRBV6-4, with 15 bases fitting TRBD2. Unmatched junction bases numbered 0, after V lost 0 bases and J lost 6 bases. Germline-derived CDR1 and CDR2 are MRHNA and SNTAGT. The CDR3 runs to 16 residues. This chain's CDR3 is CASSDSGLAGGNEQFF. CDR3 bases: TGTGCCAGCAGTGACTCGGGACTAGCGGGAGGCAATGAGCAGTTCTTC.

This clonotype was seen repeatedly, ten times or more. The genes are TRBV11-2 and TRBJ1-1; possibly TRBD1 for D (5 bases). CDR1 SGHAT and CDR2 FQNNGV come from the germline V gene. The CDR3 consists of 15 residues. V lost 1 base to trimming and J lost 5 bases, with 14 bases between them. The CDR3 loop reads CASSLAMGPGTEAFF. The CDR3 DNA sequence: TGTGCCAGCAGCTTAGCGATGGGGCCGGGGACTGAAGCTTTCTTT.

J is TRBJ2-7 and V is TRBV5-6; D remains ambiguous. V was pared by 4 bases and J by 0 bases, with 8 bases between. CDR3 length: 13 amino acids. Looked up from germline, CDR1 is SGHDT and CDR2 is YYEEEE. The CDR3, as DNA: TGTGCCAGCAGCCCCGCCTACTCCTACGAGCAGTACTTC. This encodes CASSPAYSYEQYF.

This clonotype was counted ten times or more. The CDR3 is CASSHGKVNTEAFF. DNA for the CDR3: TGCGCCAGCAGCCATGGTAAAGTGAACACTGAAGCTTTCTTT. This chain joins TRBV5-1 and TRBJ1-1; no reliable D call. Trimming stripped 4 bases from V and 0 bases from J, with 10 bases between. Germline V gene data show CDR1 as SGHRS and CDR2 as YFSETQ. The CDR3 is 14 residues long.

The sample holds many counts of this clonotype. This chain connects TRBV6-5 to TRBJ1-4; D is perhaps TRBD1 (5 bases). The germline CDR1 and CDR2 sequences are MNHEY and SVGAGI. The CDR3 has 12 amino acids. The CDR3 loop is CAGRQGAEKLFF. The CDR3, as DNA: TGTGCGGGAAGGCAGGGAGCTGAAAAACTGTTTTTT.

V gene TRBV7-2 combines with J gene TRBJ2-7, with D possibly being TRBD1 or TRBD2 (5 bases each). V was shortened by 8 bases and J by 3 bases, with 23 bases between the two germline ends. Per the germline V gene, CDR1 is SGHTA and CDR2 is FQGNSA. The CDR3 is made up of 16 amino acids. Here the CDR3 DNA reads TGTGCCAGCGCGACCGGTTCGGGGTCGGGGCTCTACGAGCAGTACTTC. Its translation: CASATGSGSGLYEQYF.

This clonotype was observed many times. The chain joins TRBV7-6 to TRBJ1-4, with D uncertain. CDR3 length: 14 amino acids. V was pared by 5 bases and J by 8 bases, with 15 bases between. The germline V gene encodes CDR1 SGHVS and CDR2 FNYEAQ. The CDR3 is CASSPSSAEEKLFF. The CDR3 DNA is TGTGCCAGCAGCCCTAGCAGCGCCGAAGAAAAACTGTTTTTT.

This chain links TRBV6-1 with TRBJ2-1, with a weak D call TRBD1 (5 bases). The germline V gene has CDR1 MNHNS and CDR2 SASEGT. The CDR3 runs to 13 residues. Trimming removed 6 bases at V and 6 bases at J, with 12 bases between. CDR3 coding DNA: TGTGCCAGCAGCGCCGACAGCGTCAATGAGCAGTTCTTC. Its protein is CASSADSVNEQFF.

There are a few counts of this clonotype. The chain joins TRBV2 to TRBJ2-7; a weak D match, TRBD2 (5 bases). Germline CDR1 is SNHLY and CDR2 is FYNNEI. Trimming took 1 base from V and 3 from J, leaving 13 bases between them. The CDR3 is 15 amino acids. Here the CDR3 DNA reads TGTGCCAGCAGTGAAGATCTGGCTGAGGGCTACGAGCAGTACTTC. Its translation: CASSEDLAEGYEQYF.

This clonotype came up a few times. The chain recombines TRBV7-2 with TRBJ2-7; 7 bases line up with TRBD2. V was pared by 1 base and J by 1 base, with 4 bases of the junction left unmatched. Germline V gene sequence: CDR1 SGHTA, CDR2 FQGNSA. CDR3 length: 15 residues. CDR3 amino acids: CASSLDVSGSYEQYF. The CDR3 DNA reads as TGTGCCAGCAGCTTAGACGTTAGCGGGTCCTACGAGCAGTACTTC.

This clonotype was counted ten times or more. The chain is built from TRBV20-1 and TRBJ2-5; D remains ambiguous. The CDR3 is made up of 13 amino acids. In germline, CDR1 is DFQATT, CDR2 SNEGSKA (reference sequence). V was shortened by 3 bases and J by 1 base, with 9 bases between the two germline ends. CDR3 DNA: TGCAGTGCTAGTCCAGCAGGCCAAGAGACCCAGTACTTC. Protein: CSASPAGQETQYF.

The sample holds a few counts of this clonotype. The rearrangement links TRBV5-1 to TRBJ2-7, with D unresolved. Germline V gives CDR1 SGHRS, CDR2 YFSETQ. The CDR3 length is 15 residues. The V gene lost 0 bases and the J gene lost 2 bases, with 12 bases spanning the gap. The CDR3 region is CASSLAFSRTYEQYF. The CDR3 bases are TGCGCCAGCAGCTTGGCCTTTAGCAGAACCTACGAGCAGTACTTC.

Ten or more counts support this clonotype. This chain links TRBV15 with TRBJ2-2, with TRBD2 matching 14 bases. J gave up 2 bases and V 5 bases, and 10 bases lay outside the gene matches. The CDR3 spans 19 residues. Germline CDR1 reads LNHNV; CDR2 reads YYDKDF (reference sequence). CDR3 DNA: TGTGCCACCAGCGCTGACTTTGGACTAGCGGGAGGAAACACCGGGGAGCTGTTTTTT. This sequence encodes CATSADFGLAGGNTGELFF.